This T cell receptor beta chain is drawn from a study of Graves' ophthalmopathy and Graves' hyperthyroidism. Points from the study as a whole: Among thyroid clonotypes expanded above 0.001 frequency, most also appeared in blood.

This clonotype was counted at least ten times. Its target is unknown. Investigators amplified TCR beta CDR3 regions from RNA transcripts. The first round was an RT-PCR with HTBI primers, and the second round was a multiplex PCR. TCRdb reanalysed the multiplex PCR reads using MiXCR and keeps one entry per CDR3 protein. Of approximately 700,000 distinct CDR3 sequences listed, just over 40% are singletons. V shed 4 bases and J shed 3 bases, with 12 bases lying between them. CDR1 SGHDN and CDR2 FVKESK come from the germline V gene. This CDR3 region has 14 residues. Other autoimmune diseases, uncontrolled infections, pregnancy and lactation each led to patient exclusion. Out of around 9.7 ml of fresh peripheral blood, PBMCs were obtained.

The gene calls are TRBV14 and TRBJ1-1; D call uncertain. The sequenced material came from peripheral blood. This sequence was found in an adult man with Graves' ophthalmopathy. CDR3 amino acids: CASSLPGGYTEAFF. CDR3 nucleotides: TGTGCCAGCAGCCTCCCGGGAGGATACACTGAAGCTTTCTTT.